These T cell receptor beta chains were read from a single sample in a study of CD8+ T cells in alopecia areata. Assay: immunoSEQ multiplex PCR; the TCRdb copy retains only in-frame clones and omits some. The sample includes 140,000 to 150,000 clones, about half seen only once; the top ten take 0.8% to 1%. The starting material was CD4+ T cells sorted from blood, obtained at week 0. The receptors were sampled from a human donor with alopecia areata. Each CDR3 is given with its conserved first and last residue. D genes are given only for firm matches. Where a row states a size, it is once, few, many or the class of an expanded clone; other rows omit it.

j_gene: TRBJ2-3; abundance: -; v_gene: TRBV7-2; d_gene: -; CDR3nt: TGTGCCAGCAGCCGGCGCACAGATACGCAGTATTTT; CDR3aa: CASSRRTDTQYF
j_gene: TRBJ2-7; abundance: -; v_gene: TRBV5-1; d_gene: TRBD1; CDR3nt: TGCGCCAGCAGCTTTGCTTACAGGGGCGAGCAGTACTTC; CDR3aa: CASSFAYRGEQYF
j_gene: TRBJ2-7; abundance: -; v_gene: TRBV25-1; d_gene: -; CDR3nt: TGTGCCAGCGGGGAGGGGGGACAGCGGATGCAAGAGCAGTACTTC; CDR3aa: CASGEGGQRMQEQYF
j_gene: TRBJ2-1; abundance: few; v_gene: TRBV30; d_gene: -; CDR3nt: TGTGCCTGGAGCCGGATATACAATGAGCAGTTCTTC; CDR3aa: CAWSRIYNEQFF
j_gene: TRBJ2-6; abundance: -; v_gene: TRBV25-1; d_gene: -; CDR3nt: TGTGCCAGCAGTGGACTGGACTCTGGGGCCAACGTCCTGACTTTC; CDR3aa: CASSGLDSGANVLTF
j_gene: TRBJ2-3; abundance: -; v_gene: TRBV28; d_gene: TRBD2; CDR3nt: TGTGCCAGCAGTTTGGTGGCGGGAGTGGCAGATACGCAGTATTTT; CDR3aa: CASSLVAGVADTQYF
j_gene: TRBJ2-1; abundance: once; v_gene: TRBV6-6; d_gene: -; CDR3nt: TGTGCCAGCAGTAAAGTGGGGGTGTCCTACAATGAGCAGTTCTTC; CDR3aa: CASSKVGVSYNEQFF
j_gene: TRBJ2-7; abundance: few; v_gene: TRBV7-7; d_gene: -; CDR3nt: TGTGCTAGCAGCTCATCACAGAATCCGGTGGGCGAGCAGTACTTC; CDR3aa: CASSSSQNPVGEQYF
j_gene: TRBJ2-7; abundance: few; v_gene: TRBV11-2; d_gene: -; CDR3nt: TGTGCCAGCAGCTTTAAGCCGGCCGCCAGCTCCTACGAGCAGTACTTC; CDR3aa: CASSFKPAASSYEQYF
j_gene: TRBJ1-5; abundance: few; v_gene: TRBV7-2; d_gene: -; CDR3nt: TGTGCCAGCAGCTTAGGGGTGGCGGCGGGTGAGCCCCAGCATTTT; CDR3aa: CASSLGVAAGEPQHF
j_gene: TRBJ1-3; abundance: -; v_gene: TRBV5-1; d_gene: TRBD1; CDR3nt: TGCGCCAGCAGCTGGGGACAGACAGCCTCTGGAAACACCATATATTTT; CDR3aa: CASSWGQTASGNTIYF
j_gene: TRBJ2-3; abundance: -; v_gene: TRBV5-4; d_gene: -; CDR3nt: TGTGCCAGCAGCCCCCCAAGCACAGATACGCAGTATTTT; CDR3aa: CASSPPSTDTQYF
j_gene: TRBJ1-1; abundance: few; v_gene: TRBV2; d_gene: -; CDR3nt: TGTGCCAGCAGTTCAGGGGTCACTGAAGCTTTCTTT; CDR3aa: CASSSGVTEAFF
j_gene: TRBJ2-2; abundance: few; v_gene: TRBV7-3; d_gene: -; CDR3nt: TGTGCCAGCAGCTTAAGTCCCCGGGCCACCGGGGAGCTGTTTTTT; CDR3aa: CASSLSPRATGELFF
j_gene: TRBJ1-2; abundance: -; v_gene: TRBV6-5; d_gene: -; CDR3nt: TGTGCCAGCAGTTACTCGAGGTTAGGGAACGGCTACACCTTC; CDR3aa: CASSYSRLGNGYTF